This section outlines one T cell receptor (beta chain) sequence together with its context. Antigen unknown. The CDR3 is 13 amino acids. The germline V gene has CDR1 SNHLY and CDR2 FYNNEI. V dropped 8 bases and J dropped 12 bases, with 22 bases sitting between them. The table came from immunoSEQ multiplex PCR; TCRdb's copy has only in-frame clones and leaves some out. The data show about 100,000 clones, around nine tenths seen once. These data belong to a study of T cell responses to AZD1222 COVID-19 vaccine. Study-wide findings and caveats: Donors in the cohort were predominantly white British and more often female, and clonal diversity was possibly underestimated. In the spike-specific TCR repertoire, nearly half reportedly target unmutated variant regions. Spike-spanning, vaccine-associated CD4 TCRs were dominant at 160-218 and 743-854.

This sample comprised peripheral blood, obtained on day 0 of AZD1222 vaccination. The TCR comes from an adult in good health. This chain uses TRBV2 with TRBJ1-2; D remains unclear. CDR3 nucleotide sequence: TGTGCCAGCGGCCCTCTCTCCGCTATGGCTCACACCTTC. Its translation: CASGPLSAMAHTF.